The TCR beta chain described here comes from a study of T cells in Graves' hyperthyroidism and ophthalmopathy. Study findings and constraints: Blood samples included most of the expanded thyroid clonotypes exceeding 0.001.

Trimming took 11 bases from V and 3 from J, leaving 20 bases between them. The CDR3 consists of 14 residues. Germline V gene data show CDR1 as MDHEN and CDR2 as SYDVKM. The TCR beta CDR3 regions underwent amplification using RNA transcripts as the source. Carried out on the TCR CDR3, a first-round RT-PCR used the HTBI primer set. TCRdb redid the calling of the multiplex PCR reads with MiXCR, one entry per CDR3 protein. The table shows roughly 600,000 distinct CDR3 sequences, with roughly 15% occurring only once. This clonotype was seen repeatedly, ten times or more. What it binds is unknown. Lactation, pregnancy, other autoimmune disease or uncontrolled infection excluded patients. Thyroid ultrasound, orbital computed tomography, clinical symptoms, and serum thyroxine and TRAb underpinned diagnoses. Each 10 ml fresh peripheral blood draw supplied the PBMCs.

This sequence joins TRBV28 and TRBJ2-7; tentative D call: TRBD2 (5 bases). This TCR derives from a woman between 45 and 65 years old with Graves' ophthalmopathy. Sequencing was performed on blood. CDR3 bases: TGTGCCTCGATTAGCGAGACGGGGATCTACGAGCAGTACTTC. This codes for CASISETGIYEQYF.